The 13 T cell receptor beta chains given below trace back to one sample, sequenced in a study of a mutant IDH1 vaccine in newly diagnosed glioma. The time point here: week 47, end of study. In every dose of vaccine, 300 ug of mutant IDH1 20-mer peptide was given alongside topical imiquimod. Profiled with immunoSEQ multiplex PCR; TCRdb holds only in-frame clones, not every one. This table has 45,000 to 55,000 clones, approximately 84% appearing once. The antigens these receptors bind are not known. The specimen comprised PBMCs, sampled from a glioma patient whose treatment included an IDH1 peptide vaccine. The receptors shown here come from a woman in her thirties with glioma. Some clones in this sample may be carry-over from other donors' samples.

The CDR3 is CASSERDRGLSYEQYF. The CDR3 bases are TGTGCCAGCAGTGAACGGGACAGGGGGCTCTCCTACGAGCAGTACTTC. The chain employs TRBV6-1 and TRBJ2-7; 12 nucleotides agree with TRBD1. The CDR3 is 16 residues long. Trimming cost V 2 bases and J 0 bases; bases outside gene matches: 2. CDR1 is MNHNS, CDR2 SASEGT, per germline.

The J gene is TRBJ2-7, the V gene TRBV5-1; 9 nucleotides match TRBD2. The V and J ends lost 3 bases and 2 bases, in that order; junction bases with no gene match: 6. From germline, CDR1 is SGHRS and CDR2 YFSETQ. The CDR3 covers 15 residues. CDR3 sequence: CASSSTKREAYEQYF. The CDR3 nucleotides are TGCGCCAGCAGCTCCACAAAGCGGGAGGCCTACGAGCAGTACTTC. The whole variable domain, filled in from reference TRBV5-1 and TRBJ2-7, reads KAGVTQTPRYLIKTRGQQVTLSCSPISGHRSVSWYQQTPGQGLQFLFEYFSETQRNKGNFPGRFSGRQFSNSRSEMNVSTLELGDSALYLCASSSTKREAYEQYFGPGTRLTVT.

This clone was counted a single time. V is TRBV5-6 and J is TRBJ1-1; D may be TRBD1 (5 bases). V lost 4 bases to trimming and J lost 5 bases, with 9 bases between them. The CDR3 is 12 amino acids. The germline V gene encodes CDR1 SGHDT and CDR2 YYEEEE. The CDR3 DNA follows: TGTGCCAGCAGCCGAAGGGGAACTGAAGCTTTCTTT. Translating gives CASSRRGTEAFF. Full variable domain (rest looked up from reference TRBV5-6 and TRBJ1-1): DAGVTQSPTHLIKTRGQQVTLRCSPKSGHDTVSWYQQALGQGPQFIFQYYEEEERQRGNFPDRFSGHQFPNYSSELNVNALLLGDSALYLCASSRRGTEAFFGQGTRLTVV.

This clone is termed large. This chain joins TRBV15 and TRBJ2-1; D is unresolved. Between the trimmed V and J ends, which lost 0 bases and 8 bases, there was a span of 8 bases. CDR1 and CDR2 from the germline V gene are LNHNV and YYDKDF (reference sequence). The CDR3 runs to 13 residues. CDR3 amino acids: CATSRDFDYEQFF. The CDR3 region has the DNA TGTGCCACCAGCAGAGATTTCGACTATGAGCAGTTCTTC.

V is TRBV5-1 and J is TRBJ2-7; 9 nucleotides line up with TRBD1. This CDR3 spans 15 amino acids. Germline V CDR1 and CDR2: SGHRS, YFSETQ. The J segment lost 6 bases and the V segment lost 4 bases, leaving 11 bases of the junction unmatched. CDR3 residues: CASSPRGQGGIEQYF. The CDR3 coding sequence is TGCGCCAGCAGCCCGAGGGGACAGGGAGGCATCGAGCAGTACTTC.

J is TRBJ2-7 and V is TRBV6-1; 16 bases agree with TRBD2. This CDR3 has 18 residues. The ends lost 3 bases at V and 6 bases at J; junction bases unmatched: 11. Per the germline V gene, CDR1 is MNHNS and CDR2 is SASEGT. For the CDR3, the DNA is TGTGCCAGCAGTGATCCCGGGGGGACTAGCGGGAGGGTAGGCGAGCAGTACTTC. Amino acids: CASSDPGGTSGRVGEQYF.

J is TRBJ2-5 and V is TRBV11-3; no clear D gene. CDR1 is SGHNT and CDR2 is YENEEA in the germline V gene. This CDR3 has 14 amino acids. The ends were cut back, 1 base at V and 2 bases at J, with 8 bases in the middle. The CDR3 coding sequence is TGTGCCAGCAGCTTAGGGGCCTCTCAAGAGACCCAGTACTTC. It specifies CASSLGASQETQYF.

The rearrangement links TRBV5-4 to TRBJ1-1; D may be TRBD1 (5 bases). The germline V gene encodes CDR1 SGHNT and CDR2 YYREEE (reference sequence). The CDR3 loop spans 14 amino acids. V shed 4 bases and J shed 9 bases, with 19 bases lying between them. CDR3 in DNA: TGTGCCAGCAGCCCCCAGGGCGGGTACCCGAAAGCTTTCTTT. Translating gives CASSPQGGYPKAFF.

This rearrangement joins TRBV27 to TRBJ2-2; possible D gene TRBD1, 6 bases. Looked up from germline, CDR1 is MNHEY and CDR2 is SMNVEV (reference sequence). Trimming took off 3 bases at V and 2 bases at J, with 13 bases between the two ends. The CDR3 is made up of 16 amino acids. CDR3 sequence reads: CASSFAGTPNTGELFF. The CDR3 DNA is TGTGCCAGCAGTTTCGCCGGGACACCTAACACCGGGGAGCTGTTTTTT.

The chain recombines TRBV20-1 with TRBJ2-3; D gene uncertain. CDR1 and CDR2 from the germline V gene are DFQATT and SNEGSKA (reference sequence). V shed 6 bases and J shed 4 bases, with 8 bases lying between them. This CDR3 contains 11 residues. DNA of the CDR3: TGCAGTGCCTCGGGCGCAGATACGCAGTATTTT. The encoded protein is CSASGADTQYF.

The CDR3 DNA follows: TGCAGCGTGGGGACGTTGAGAGAGACCCAGTACTTC. Its protein product is CSVGTLRETQYF. The chain couples TRBV29-1 to TRBJ2-5; D is perhaps TRBD1 or TRBD2 (5 bases each). Trimming removed 6 bases at V and 4 bases at J, with 12 bases between. CDR3 length equals 12 residues. Germline CDR1 reads SQVTM; CDR2 reads ANQGSEA.

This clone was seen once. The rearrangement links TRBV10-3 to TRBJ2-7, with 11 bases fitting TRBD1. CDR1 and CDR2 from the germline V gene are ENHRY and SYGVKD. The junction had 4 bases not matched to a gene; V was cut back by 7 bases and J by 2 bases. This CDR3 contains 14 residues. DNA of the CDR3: TGTGCCATCAAGGGGACAGGGGGTCCCTACGAGCAGTACTTC. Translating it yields CAIKGTGGPYEQYF.

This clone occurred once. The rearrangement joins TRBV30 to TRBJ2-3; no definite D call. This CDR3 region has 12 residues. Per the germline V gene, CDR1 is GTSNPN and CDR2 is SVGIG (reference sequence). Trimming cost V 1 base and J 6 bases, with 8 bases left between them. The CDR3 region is CAWSGLSDTQYF. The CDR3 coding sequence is TGTGCCTGGAGTGGACTCTCTGATACGCAGTATTTT.